Detailed here is one T cell receptor (beta chain). This clonotype turned up a few times. The antigen it recognizes is unknown. One base away there is no much larger clone; base qualities are not given. The data were taken from a study of T cell repertoires in cytomegalovirus infection (dated by TCRdb to between 2018 and 2021). About the study as a whole: Donor HLA type was relevant to the analysis, because carriage of CMV infection together with the matching HLA type was indicated by public TCR beta signatures. Overall results and qualifications from the work: The ex vivo response was dominated by HLA-C-restricted CMV-specific TCR beta clonotypes, and the single most frequent clonotype in two of eight donors was supplied by these HLA-C-restricted clonotypes. Cumulative frequency of public TCR beta family members discriminated carriers of CMV infection plus the relevant HLA type in this cohort and an independent approximately 360-donor cohort.

The CDR3, from cysteine to phenylalanine, totals 15 residues. Only CDR3 DNA is held: 45 bases, read in frame from base 1. Trimming at the junction amounts to 2 bases on V and 0 bases on J, and the germline ends lie 8 bases apart. Reading the germline V gene gives CDR1 MNHEY and CDR2 SVGEGT. Sequencing instrument: Illumina HiSeq 1500. TCRdb reprocessed the public reads (quality trimming at Q25 with fastp, clone calling with MiXCR) and kept in-frame beta chains. Records with the same CDR3 protein are collapsed into one entry carrying the most frequent genes and DNA. The sample table records hundreds of thousands of distinct CDR3 sequences; more than 9% of these occur just once. Approximately 4.5% of the sample belongs to the ten largest clones.

The rearrangement combines TRBV6-2 or TRBV6-3 with TRBJ2-1; the D segment could be TRBD2, given 5 matching bases. The specimen sequenced was PBMCs. This TCR derives from a human donor in good health (CMV status not recorded). Some clones in this sample may be carry-over from other donors' samples. In nucleotides, the sequence is TGTGCCAGCAGTTACAGAGGGAGCTCCTACAATGAGCAGTTCTTC. This translates into CASSYRGSSYNEQFF.